These 24 T cell receptor beta chains share one sample of origin, sequenced in a study of T cells in Graves' hyperthyroidism and ophthalmopathy. Template material for amplifying TCR beta CDR3 regions consisted of RNA transcripts. HTBI primers drove first-round RT-PCR of the TCR CDR3. MiXCR, run by TCRdb on the multiplex PCR reads, gives a single entry per CDR3 protein. The table records 800,000 or so distinct CDR3 sequences, roughly 40% of them present only once. The sequencing input was blood. Every receptor here comes from a man younger than 30 with Graves' hyperthyroidism.

As concerns this clonotype: With a much larger clone just one base away, this may be a read error. V and J are TRBV24-1 and TRBJ2-2, with D unresolved. Trimming took off 3 bases at V and 6 bases at J, with 7 bases between the two ends. CDR1 is KGHDR, CDR2 SFDVKD, per germline. The CDR3 is made up of 13 amino acids. The CDR3 region is CATSDPSSGELFF. CDR3 nucleotide sequence: TGTGCCACCAGTGATCCCAGCTCCGGGGAGCTGTTTTTT.

The genes are TRBV29-1 and TRBJ2-2, with TRBD2 matching 7 bases. In germline, CDR1 is SQVTM, CDR2 ANQGSEA. V was pared by 6 bases and J by 9 bases, with 4 bases of the junction left unmatched. CDR3 length: 11 residues. For the CDR3, the DNA is TGCAGCGTCCGGGAGGACAGGGAGCTGTTTTTT. This sequence encodes CSVREDRELFF.

This clonotype has at least ten counts. The V gene is TRBV11-1, the J gene TRBJ2-2, with 9 bases that match TRBD2. Germline CDR1 SGHAT, CDR2 FQDESV (reference sequence). With 1 base clipped from V and 4 bases from J, the junction kept 1 base outside the gene matches. The CDR3 consists of 15 residues. This CDR3 is CASSLGGRATGELFF. The CDR3 DNA reads as TGTGCCAGCAGCTTAGGCGGGAGGGCCACCGGGGAGCTGTTTTTT.

This clonotype was picked up many times. This sequence joins TRBV20-1 and TRBJ2-7, with a possible D match to TRBD1 (6 bases). The germline CDR1 and CDR2 sequences are DFQATT and SNEGSKA (reference sequence). Trimming took off 4 bases at V and 3 bases at J, with 10 bases between the two ends. This CDR3 has 12 amino acids. Written as DNA, the CDR3 is TGCAGTGCTATGGACAGTAGCTACGAGCAGTACTTC. Protein product: CSAMDSSYEQYF.

The V and J genes are TRBV7-2 and TRBJ1-6, with 9 bases identical to TRBD1. Germline loops: CDR1 SGHTA, CDR2 FQGNSA. There are 14 residues in the CDR3. V was pared by 8 bases and J by 8 bases, with 7 bases of the junction left unmatched. CDR3 in amino acids: CASGTGTGHSPLHF. CDR3 bases: TGTGCCAGCGGCACCGGGACAGGGCATTCACCCCTCCACTTT.

V usage is TRBV6-1 and J usage is TRBJ1-5; TRBD1 is a possible D gene (6 bases). Germline values: CDR1 MNHNS, CDR2 SASEGT. V was trimmed by 4 bases and J by 2 bases, leaving 18 bases between them. CDR3 length equals 17 residues. This CDR3 reads CASSVTFTSGGNQPQHF. In nucleotides, the CDR3 is TGTGCCAGCAGTGTCACCTTTACCTCAGGGGGCAATCAGCCCCAGCATTTT.

This clonotype was detected many times. This chain uses TRBV29-1 with TRBJ2-5; D remains ambiguous. Per germline, CDR1 SQVTM and CDR2 ANQGSEA. The CDR3 totals 14 residues. Trimming took 2 bases from V and 5 from J, leaving 15 bases between them. The CDR3 loop reads CSVESFTTEETQYF. The CDR3 DNA is TGCAGCGTTGAATCATTCACCACGGAGGAGACCCAGTACTTC.

This clonotype was picked up many times. This chain joins TRBV11-3 and TRBJ1-2; TRBD1 might be the D (5 bases). Trimming pared 5 bases from V and 3 bases from J, leaving 16 bases between. The CDR3 extends over 15 amino acids. Germline loops: CDR1 SGHNT, CDR2 YENEEA. This CDR3 is CASSAGQGRDYGYTF. For the CDR3, the DNA is TGTGCCAGCAGCGCTGGGCAGGGACGTGACTATGGCTACACCTTC.

V and J are TRBV12-3 or TRBV12-4 and TRBJ1-2, with a weak D call TRBD1 (5 bases). This CDR3 has 15 amino acids. Trimming stripped 3 bases from V and 3 bases from J, with 14 bases between. The CDR3 sequence is CASSFTGERYYGYTF. In nucleotides, the CDR3 is TGTGCCAGCAGTTTTACGGGGGAAAGGTACTATGGCTACACCTTC.

Ten or more counts support this clonotype. The chain combines TRBV20-1 with TRBJ1-5; 7 nucleotides line up with TRBD1. Germline trimming cut 5 bases from V and 1 base from J; bases unmatched to any gene: 5. This CDR3 contains 14 residues. Germline V gene data show CDR1 as DFQATT and CDR2 as SNEGSKA (reference sequence). The CDR3 sequence is CSAAAGGSNQPQHF. The DNA for the CDR3 is TGCAGTGCTGCCGCAGGGGGAAGCAATCAGCCCCAGCATTTT.

The chain is built from TRBV7-9 and TRBJ1-1, with D possibly being TRBD1 (6 bases). The CDR3 is 17 amino acids. CDR1 and CDR2 (germline): SEHNR, FQNEAQ (reference sequence). The germline V and J ends were trimmed by 6 bases and 6 bases, with 26 bases remaining between them. The CDR3: CASRPQIRGLDGAEAFF. CDR3 DNA sequence: TGTGCCAGCAGACCTCAAATCAGGGGTTTGGATGGCGCTGAAGCTTTCTTT.

The DNA of the CDR3 is TGTGCCAGCAGTCCGGGGGCGGGGATCGGCAATGAGCAGTTCTTC. It translates to CASSPGAGIGNEQFF. The V call is TRBV7-9, the J call TRBJ2-5; D may be TRBD1 or TRBD2 (6 bases each). Matching the DNA end better, TRBJ2-1 makes the J call doubtful. Per the germline V gene, CDR1 is SEHNR and CDR2 is FQNEAQ (reference sequence). The CDR3 runs to 15 residues.

Regarding this clonotype: The junction does not match germline at one end; this may be a read error. The gene calls are TRBV2 and TRBJ1-4; 8 bases are a match to TRBD1. The CDR3 consists of 15 residues. In germline, CDR1 is SNHLY, CDR2 FYNNEI. CDR3 in amino acids: CASTQGAATNEKLSF. DNA of the CDR3: TGTGCCAGCACCCAGGGGGCTGCAACTAATGAAAAACTGTCTTTT.

In regard to this clonotype: Compared with germline, one end of the junction differs, possibly owing to a read error. The chain combines TRBV2 with TRBJ1-4; unclear D gene. The CDR3 runs 15 residues. The germline V gene encodes CDR1 SNHLY and CDR2 FYNNEI. The CDR3 is CASSPQGRLNEKRFF. The DNA of the CDR3 is TGTGCCAGCAGTCCACAAGGGAGGCTCAATGAAAAACGGTTTTTT.

V usage is TRBV10-2 and J usage is TRBJ2-7, with D possibly being TRBD2 (5 bases). The germline V gene encodes CDR1 WSHSY and CDR2 SAAADI. The CDR3 spans 13 residues. With 3 bases removed from V and 5 bases from J, the gap between germline ends came to 11 bases. The CDR3 loop reads CASSDEGVDEQYF. CDR3 sequence (DNA): TGCGCCAGCAGTGACGAGGGCGTCGACGAGCAGTACTTC.

This rearrangement joins TRBV7-9 to TRBJ1-6; D remains ambiguous. The CDR3 consists of 18 residues. Looked up from germline, CDR1 is SEHNR and CDR2 is FQNEAQ (reference sequence). V was cut by 1 base and J by 0 bases, with 13 bases left in between. The CDR3 DNA follows: TGTGCCAGCAGCTTAGAAACAGCGGCTAGCTCCTATAATTCACCCCTCCACTTT. This gives the protein CASSLETAASSYNSPLHF. Supplemented by reference TRBV7-9 and TRBJ1-6, the full variable domain reads DTGVSQNPRHKITKRGQNVTFRCDPISEHNRLYWYRQTLGQGPEFLTYFQNEAQLEKSRLLSDRFSAERPKGSFSTLEIQRTEQGDSAMYLCASSLETAASSYNSPLHFGNGTRLTVT.

This clonotype was detected many times. The chain carries TRBV2 and TRBJ2-7; D not resolved. Trimming cost V 8 bases and J 4 bases, with 12 bases left between them. Germline-derived CDR1 and CDR2 are SNHLY and FYNNEI. The CDR3 spans 12 residues. The CDR3 loop is CASRPDGYEQYF. The DNA of the CDR3 is TGTGCCAGCCGACCGGACGGGTACGAGCAGTACTTC.

The rearrangement joins TRBV5-4 to TRBJ1-2, with a weak D call TRBD1 (5 bases). Germline CDR1 and CDR2: SGHNT and YYREEE (reference sequence). V lost 1 base to trimming and J lost 8 bases, with 12 bases between them. This CDR3 is 13 amino acids long. CDR3 protein: CASSLRDGNGYTF. In nucleotides, the CDR3 is TGTGCCAGCAGCTTGAGGGACGGGAACGGCTACACCTTC. Using reference TRBV5-4 and TRBJ1-2 for the parts outside the CDR3, the full variable domain is ETGVTQSPTHLIKTRGQQVTLRCSSQSGHNTVSWYQQALGQGPQFIFQYYREEENGRGNFPPRFSGLQFPNYSSELNVNALELDDSALYLCASSLRDGNGYTFGSGTRLTVV.

The V call is TRBV2, the J call TRBJ1-5; D is perhaps TRBD1 (5 bases). In germline, CDR1 is SNHLY, CDR2 FYNNEI. V was pared by 3 bases and J by 0 bases, with 9 bases between. CDR3 length: 15 residues. DNA for the CDR3: TGTGCCAGCAGTGACTGGGGGAGTAGCAATCAGCCCCAGCATTTT. It yields the protein CASSDWGSSNQPQHF.

This clonotype was counted a few times. The chain employs TRBV7-9 and TRBJ2-7; D is perhaps TRBD1 (7 bases). Trimming removed 5 bases at V and 2 bases at J, with 16 bases between. CDR1 is SEHNR, CDR2 FQNEAQ, per germline (reference sequence). The CDR3 sequence is 15 residues long. The CDR3 DNA reads TGTGCCAGCAGCACCAGCAGGGGGGAGGCCTACGAGCAGTACTTC. It encodes CASSTSRGEAYEQYF. The full variable domain, rest sourced from reference TRBV7-9 and TRBJ2-7, is DTGVSQNPRHKITKRGQNVTFRCDPISEHNRLYWYRQTLGQGPEFLTYFQNEAQLEKSRLLSDRFSAERPKGSFSTLEIQRTEQGDSAMYLCASSTSRGEAYEQYFGPGTRLTVT.

This clonotype was seen at least ten times. The chain recombines TRBV29-1 with TRBJ2-2; the D is unclear. V lost 0 bases, J lost 6 bases, and 8 bases lay in between. The germline gives CDR1 SQVTM, CDR2 ANQGSEA. The CDR3 is 13 amino acids. CDR3 sequence reads: CSVEDRLPGELFF. CDR3 bases: TGCAGCGTTGAAGATCGGCTGCCCGGGGAGCTGTTTTTT.

The chain uses TRBV6-2 or TRBV6-3 and TRBJ2-5, with D uncertain. The CDR3 is 16 amino acids. Germline CDR1 MNHEY, CDR2 SVGEGT. V was cut by 2 bases and J by 1 base, with 14 bases left in between. In DNA form, the CDR3 reads TGTGCCAGCAGTTACCTTACCCCGCAGTCCCAAGAGACCCAGTACTTC. This sequence encodes CASSYLTPQSQETQYF.

There are a few counts of this clonotype. Germline and junction disagree at one end, which may indicate a read error. The chain recombines TRBV20-1 with TRBJ1-5, with D maybe TRBD1 (6 bases). CDR3 size: 16 residues. The germline CDR1 and CDR2 sequences are DFQATT and SNEGSKA (reference sequence). CDR3 bases: TGCAGTGCTGGAGAACAGGGTCCGTATAGCAATCAGCCCCAGCATTTT. Protein product: CSAGEQGPYSNQPQHF.

This sequence joins TRBV5-1 and TRBJ1-1; possible D gene TRBD1, 5 bases. V gave up 4 bases and J gave up 6 bases, with 16 bases separating them. Per the germline V gene, CDR1 is SGHRS and CDR2 is YFSETQ. The CDR3 runs to 14 residues. In DNA form, the CDR3 reads TGCGCCAGCAGCCAAGACGGGGCTAACGCTGAAGCTTTCTTT. As protein: CASSQDGANAEAFF.